One sample yielded the 16 T cell receptor beta chains listed below, sequenced in a study of blood T cells in healthy people across ages. Together with a sample-barcoded 5' primer, a J-beta primer mix was included in a second PCR lasting about 7 to 11 cycles. TCRdb recomputed calls from the 5' RACE reads with MiXCR, one row per CDR3 protein. The sample has 1.5 million to 2 million distinct CDR3 sequences; 28% are singletons. The sample comprised blood. The receptors here all came from a woman between 25 and 40 years old in good health.

The rearrangement uses TRBV29-1 and TRBJ1-1, with D possibly being TRBD1 (5 bases). The germline CDR1 and CDR2 sequences are SQVTM and ANQGSEA. V lost 3 bases and J 4 bases, leaving 15 bases between the germline ends. The CDR3 sequence is 14 residues long. The CDR3 coding sequence is TGCAGCGTTGAGGTGCAGGGTCAGGGCACTGAAGCTTTCTTT. As protein: CSVEVQGQGTEAFF.

On this clonotype itself: A much larger clone differs from this one at a single base, so this may be a read error. V and J are TRBV20-1 and TRBJ2-5, with 7 nucleotides matching TRBD1. CDR3 size: 14 residues. The germline gives CDR1 DFQATT, CDR2 SNEGSKA (reference sequence). The CDR3 is CCARPRGHLKTQYF. As DNA, the CDR3 is TGCTGTGCTAGACCTAGGGGGCATTTGAAGACCCAGTACTTC.

This clonotype was recorded at least ten times. The V and J genes are TRBV5-1 and TRBJ2-7; 11 bases match TRBD1. J lost 2 bases, V lost 6 bases, and 4 bases had no gene match. The germline V gene encodes CDR1 SGHRS and CDR2 YFSETQ. The CDR3 is 14 residues long. The CDR3 DNA follows: TGCGCCAGCACCGGGACAGGGGGTACCTACGAGCAGTACTTC. It is translated as CASTGTGGTYEQYF.

The V and J genes are TRBV6-1 and TRBJ2-7; D is unclear. The germline V gene has CDR1 MNHNS and CDR2 SASEGT. The CDR3 is 15 residues long. V lost 2 bases to trimming and J lost 4 bases, with 15 bases between them. The CDR3 loop is CASSEPPGPLYEQYF. CDR3 bases: TGTGCCAGCAGTGAACCGCCGGGTCCCCTTTACGAGCAGTACTTC.

V gene TRBV6-6 combines with J gene TRBJ2-1; tentatively, D is TRBD1 (6 bases). The length of the CDR3 is 12 residues. V gave up 6 bases and J gave up 10 bases, with 13 bases separating them. CDR1 is MNHNY, CDR2 SVGAGI, per germline (reference sequence). Here the CDR3 DNA reads TGTGCCAGCAGACGGCCGGACAGCGAGCAGTTCTTC. It translates to CASRRPDSEQFF.

This clonotype was counted a few times. The chain uses TRBV20-1 and TRBJ2-7; D is unresolved. V was cut by 5 bases and J by 0 bases, with 14 bases left in between. The CDR3 is 14 residues long. Germline V gene data show CDR1 as DFQATT and CDR2 as SNEGSKA (reference sequence). CDR3 residues: CSAPDTRSSYEQYF. Written as DNA, the CDR3 is TGCAGTGCTCCCGACACCAGGAGCTCCTACGAGCAGTACTTC.

This clonotype was recorded at least ten times. The genes are TRBV12-5 and TRBJ1-5; D perhaps matches TRBD1 (5 bases). The V and J ends lost 1 base and 7 bases respectively, with 14 bases between them. Germline V gene data show CDR1 as LGHNT and CDR2 as FRNRAP. The CDR3 runs to 15 residues. In nucleotides, the CDR3 is TGTGCTAGTGGTTTGGGCAGCTTTAGGGGCCAGCCCCAGCATTTT. This gives the protein CASGLGSFRGQPQHF.

The chain employs TRBV18 and TRBJ2-3; TRBD2 matches at 9 bases. Germline lookup yields CDR1 KGHSH and CDR2 LQKENI. The ends lost 3 bases at V and 2 bases at J; junction bases unmatched: 9. The CDR3 loop spans 17 amino acids. Here the CDR3 reads CASSPEGGGANTDTQYF. The CDR3 bases are TGTGCCAGCTCACCGGAAGGCGGGGGGGCCAACACAGATACGCAGTATTTT.

There are a few counts of this clonotype. V and J are TRBV3-1 and TRBJ1-1, with a weak D call TRBD1 (6 bases). CDR1 is LGHDT, CDR2 YNNKEL, per germline (reference sequence). The CDR3 totals 15 residues. V lost 5 bases and J lost 1, with 14 bases in between. CDR3 sequence: CASSAAGAANTEAFF. The CDR3 DNA sequence: TGTGCCAGCAGCGCAGCAGGGGCAGCGAACACTGAAGCTTTCTTT.

The chain carries TRBV5-1 and TRBJ2-6; D gene ambiguous. V lost 1 base to trimming and J lost 0 bases, with 11 bases between them. The CDR3 loop spans 17 amino acids. The germline V gene has CDR1 SGHRS and CDR2 YFSETQ. CDR3 bases: TGCGCCAGCAGCTTGAGGCAGAAAAGCTCTGGGGCCAACGTCCTGACTTTC. It codes for CASSLRQKSSGANVLTF.

In the case of this clonotype: One end of the junction is discordant with germline, which a read error may explain. V gene TRBV7-2 combines with J gene TRBJ2-7, with a tentative D call TRBD1 (6 bases). Looked up from germline, CDR1 is SGHTA and CDR2 is FQGNSA. The CDR3 consists of 16 residues. CDR3 nucleotides: TGTGCCAGCACCTTAAATCCCCTCGGGACAAACTACGAGCAGTACTTC. Translated: CASTLNPLGTNYEQYF.

There are a few counts of this clonotype. The chain recombines TRBV29-1 with TRBJ1-2, with D perhaps matching TRBD1 (6 bases). The V gene's germline CDR1 is SQVTM and CDR2 ANQGSEA. The germline V and J ends were trimmed by 7 bases and 8 bases, with 20 bases remaining between them. The CDR3 is 13 residues long. The CDR3 DNA reads as TGCAGCGCTACAAATTCAGGGGTGAGCGGCTACACCTTC. Translated: CSATNSGVSGYTF.

The J gene is TRBJ1-2, the V gene TRBV2; unclear D gene. Germline CDR1 and CDR2: SNHLY and FYNNEI. V lost 7 bases, J lost 2 bases, and 8 bases lay in between. CDR3 size: 12 residues. CDR3 protein: CASTTENYGYTF. CDR3 in DNA: TGTGCCAGCACAACAGAAAACTATGGCTACACCTTC.

This clonotype was detected ten times or more. The J gene is TRBJ2-7, the V gene TRBV6-5; 9 nucleotides line up with TRBD1. CDR1 and CDR2 (germline): MNHEY, SVGAGI. V shed 0 bases and J 1 base; nucleotides not matched to a gene: 1. CDR3 length: 15 amino acids. The DNA of the CDR3 is TGTGCCAGCAGTTACTCCGGGACAGGGTCCTACGAGCAGTACTTC. It translates to CASSYSGTGSYEQYF.

This clonotype occurred a few times. This sequence joins TRBV6-4 and TRBJ2-1, with a possible D match to TRBD1 (5 bases). This CDR3 spans 13 amino acids. V was cut by 6 bases and J by 3 bases, with 9 bases left in between. Germline V gene data show CDR1 as MRHNA and CDR2 as SNTAGT. CDR3 DNA: TGTGCCAGCAGCGATGACAGCTACAATGAGCAGTTCTTC. Translating gives CASSDDSYNEQFF.

This chain connects TRBV9 to TRBJ1-4; no clear D gene. Germline values: CDR1 SGDLS, CDR2 YYNGEE. The CDR3 has 15 amino acids. Trimming cost V 0 bases and J 0 bases, with 6 bases left between them. This CDR3 reads CASSVAGTTNEKLFF. CDR3 nucleotide sequence: TGTGCCAGCAGCGTAGCGGGAACAACTAATGAAAAACTGTTTTTT.